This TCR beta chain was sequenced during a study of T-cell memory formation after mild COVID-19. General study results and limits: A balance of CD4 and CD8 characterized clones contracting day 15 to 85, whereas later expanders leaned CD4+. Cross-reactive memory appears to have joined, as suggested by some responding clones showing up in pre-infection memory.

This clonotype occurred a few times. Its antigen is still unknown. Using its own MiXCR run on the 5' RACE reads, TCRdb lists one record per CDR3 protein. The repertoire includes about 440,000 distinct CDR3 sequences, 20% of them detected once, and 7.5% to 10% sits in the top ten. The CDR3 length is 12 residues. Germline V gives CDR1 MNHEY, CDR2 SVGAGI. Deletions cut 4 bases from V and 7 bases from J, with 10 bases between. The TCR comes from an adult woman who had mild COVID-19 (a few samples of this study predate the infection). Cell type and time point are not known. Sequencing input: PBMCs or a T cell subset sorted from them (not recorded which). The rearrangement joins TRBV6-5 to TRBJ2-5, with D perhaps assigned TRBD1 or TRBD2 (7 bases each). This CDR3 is CASSSRGGTQYF. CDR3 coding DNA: TGTGCCAGCAGTTCCAGGGGGGGGACCCAGTACTTC.